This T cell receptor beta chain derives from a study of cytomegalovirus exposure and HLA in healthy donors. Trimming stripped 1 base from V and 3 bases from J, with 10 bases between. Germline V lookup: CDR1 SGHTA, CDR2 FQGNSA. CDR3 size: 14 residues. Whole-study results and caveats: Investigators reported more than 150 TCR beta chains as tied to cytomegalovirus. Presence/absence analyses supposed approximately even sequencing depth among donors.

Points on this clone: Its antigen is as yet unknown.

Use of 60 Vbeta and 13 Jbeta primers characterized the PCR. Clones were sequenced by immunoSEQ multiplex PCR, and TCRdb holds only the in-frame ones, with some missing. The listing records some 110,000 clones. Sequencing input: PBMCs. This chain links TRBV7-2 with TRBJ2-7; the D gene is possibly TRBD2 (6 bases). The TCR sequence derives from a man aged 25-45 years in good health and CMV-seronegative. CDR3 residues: CASSLDAGSYEQYF. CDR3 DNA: TGTGCCAGCAGCTTAGATGCGGGGAGCTACGAGCAGTACTTC.